This T cell receptor (beta chain) was profiled in a study of T cell repertoires in cytomegalovirus infection. As for the study in general: Well-studied HLA-B-restricted CMV epitopes were used in the study alongside recently identified HLA-C-restricted ones. Public TCR beta signatures were indicative of both CMV infection and a matching HLA type. Whole-study findings and limits: The ex vivo response showed dominance by HLA-C-restricted CMV-specific TCR beta clonotypes.

One entry per CDR3 protein, called by TCRdb with MiXCR from the reads. The repertoire holds about 150,000 distinct CDR3 sequences, with about 31% as singletons. This CDR3 comprises 13 residues. V gave up 11 bases and J gave up 2 bases; unmatched junction bases: 6. Germline loops: CDR1 MNHNY, CDR2 SVGAGI (reference sequence). As for this clonotype: Its cognate antigen is unknown.

The chain uses TRBV6-6 and TRBJ2-3; 8 bases line up with TRBD2. The specimen was CD8+ T cells from cultured PBMCs, collected from culture after CMV antigen stimulation. The origin of this receptor is a human donor in good health (CMV status not recorded). Some clones in this sample may be carry-over from other donors' samples. The CDR3 nucleotides are TGTGCCGCCGGGGGGGCCGTCACAGATACGCAGTATTTT. Protein sequence: CAAGGAVTDTQYF.